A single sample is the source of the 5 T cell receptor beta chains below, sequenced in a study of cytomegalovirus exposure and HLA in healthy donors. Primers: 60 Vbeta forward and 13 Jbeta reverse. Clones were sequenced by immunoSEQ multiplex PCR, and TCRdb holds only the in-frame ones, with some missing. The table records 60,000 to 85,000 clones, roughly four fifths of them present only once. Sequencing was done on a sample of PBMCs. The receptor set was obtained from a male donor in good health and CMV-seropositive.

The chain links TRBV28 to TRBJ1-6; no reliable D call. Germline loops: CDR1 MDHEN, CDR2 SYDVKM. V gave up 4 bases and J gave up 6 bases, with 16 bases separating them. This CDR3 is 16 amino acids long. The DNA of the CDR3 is TGTGCCAGCAGTTCACCCGTCGCATGGGCTAATTCACCCCTCCACTTT. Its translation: CASSSPVAWANSPLHF.

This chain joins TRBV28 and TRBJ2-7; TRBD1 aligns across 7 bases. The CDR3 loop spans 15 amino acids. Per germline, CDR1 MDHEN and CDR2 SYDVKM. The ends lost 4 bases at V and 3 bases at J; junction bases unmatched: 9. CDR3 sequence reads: CASSSIGQEYYEQYF. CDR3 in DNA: TGTGCCAGCAGTTCGATTGGACAGGAATACTACGAGCAGTACTTC.

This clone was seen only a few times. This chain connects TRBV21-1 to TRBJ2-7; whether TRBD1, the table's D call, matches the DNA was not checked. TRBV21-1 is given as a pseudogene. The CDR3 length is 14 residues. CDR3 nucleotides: TGTGCCAGCAGCAACCGGGACAGGTTATACGAGCAGTACTTC. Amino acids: CASSNRDRLYEQYF.

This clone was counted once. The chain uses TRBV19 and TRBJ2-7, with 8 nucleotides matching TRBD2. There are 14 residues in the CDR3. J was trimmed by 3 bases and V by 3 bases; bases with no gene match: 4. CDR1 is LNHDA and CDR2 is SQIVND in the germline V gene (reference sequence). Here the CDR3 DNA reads TGTGCCAGTAGTATCCCGGGAGGGAACTACGAGCAGTACTTC. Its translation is CASSIPGGNYEQYF.

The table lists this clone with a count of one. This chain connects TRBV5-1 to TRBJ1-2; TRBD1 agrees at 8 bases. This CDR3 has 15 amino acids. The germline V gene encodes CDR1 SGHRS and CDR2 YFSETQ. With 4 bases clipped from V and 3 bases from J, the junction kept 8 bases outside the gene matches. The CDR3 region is CASSPRQGKDYGYTF. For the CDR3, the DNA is TGCGCCAGCAGCCCCAGACAGGGGAAGGACTATGGCTACACCTTC.